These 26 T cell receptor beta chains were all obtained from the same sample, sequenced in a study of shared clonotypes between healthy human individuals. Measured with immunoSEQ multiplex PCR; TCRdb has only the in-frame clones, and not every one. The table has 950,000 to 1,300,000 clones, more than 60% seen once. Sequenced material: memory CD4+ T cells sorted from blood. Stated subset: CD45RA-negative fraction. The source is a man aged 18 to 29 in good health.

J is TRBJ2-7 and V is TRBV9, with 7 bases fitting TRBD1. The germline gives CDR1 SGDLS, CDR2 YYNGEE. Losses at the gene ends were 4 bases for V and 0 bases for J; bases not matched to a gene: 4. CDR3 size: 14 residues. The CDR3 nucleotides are TGTGCCAGCAGCTTACAGGGGTTCTCCTACGAGCAGTACTTC. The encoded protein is CASSLQGFSYEQYF.

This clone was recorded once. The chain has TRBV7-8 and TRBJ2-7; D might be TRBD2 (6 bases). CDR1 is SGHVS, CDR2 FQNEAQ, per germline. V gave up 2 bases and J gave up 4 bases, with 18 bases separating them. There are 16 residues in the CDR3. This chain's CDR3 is CASSLQPGLVSYEQYF. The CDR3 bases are TGTGCCAGCAGCTTACAACCGGGACTTGTTAGTTACGAGCAGTACTTC.

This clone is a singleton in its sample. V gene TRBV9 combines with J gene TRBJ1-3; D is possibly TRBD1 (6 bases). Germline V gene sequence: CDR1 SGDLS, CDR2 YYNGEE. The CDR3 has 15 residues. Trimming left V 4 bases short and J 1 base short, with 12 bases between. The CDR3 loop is CASSPDGQSGNTIYF. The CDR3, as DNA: TGTGCCAGCAGCCCAGACGGACAGTCTGGAAACACCATATATTTT.

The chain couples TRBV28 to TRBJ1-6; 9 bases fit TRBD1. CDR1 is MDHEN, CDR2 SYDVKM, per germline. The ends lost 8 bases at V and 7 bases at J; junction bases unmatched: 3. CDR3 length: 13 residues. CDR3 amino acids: CASLTGGNSPLHF. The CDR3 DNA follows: TGTGCCAGCCTTACAGGGGGCAATTCACCCCTCCACTTT. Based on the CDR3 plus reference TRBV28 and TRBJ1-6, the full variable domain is DVKVTQSSRYLVKRTGEKVFLECVQDMDHENMFWYRQDPGLGLRLIYFSYDVKMKEKGDIPEGYSVSREKKERFSLILESASTNQTSMYLCASLTGGNSPLHFGNGTRLTVT.

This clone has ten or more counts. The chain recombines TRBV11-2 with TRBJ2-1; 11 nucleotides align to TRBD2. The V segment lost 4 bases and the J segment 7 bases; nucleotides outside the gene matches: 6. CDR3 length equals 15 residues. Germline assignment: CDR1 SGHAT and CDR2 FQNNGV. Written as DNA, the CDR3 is TGTGCCAGCAGCTCCCGACTAGCGGGACGGAATGAGCAGTTCTTC. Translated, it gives CASSSRLAGRNEQFF.

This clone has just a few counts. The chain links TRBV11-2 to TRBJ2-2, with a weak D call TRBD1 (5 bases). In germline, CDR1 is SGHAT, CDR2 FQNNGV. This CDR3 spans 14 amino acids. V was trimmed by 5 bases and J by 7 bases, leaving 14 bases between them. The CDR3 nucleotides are TGTGCCAGCAGCAAAGATAGGGGATTCGGGGAGCTGTTTTTT. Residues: CASSKDRGFGELFF.

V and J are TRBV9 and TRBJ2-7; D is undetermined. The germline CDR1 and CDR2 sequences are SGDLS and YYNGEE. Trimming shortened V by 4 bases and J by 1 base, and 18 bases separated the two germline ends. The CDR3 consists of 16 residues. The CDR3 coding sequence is TGTGCCAGCAGCCCCGAAGGTTGGGGTCCTTCCTACGAGCAGTACTTC. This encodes CASSPEGWGPSYEQYF.

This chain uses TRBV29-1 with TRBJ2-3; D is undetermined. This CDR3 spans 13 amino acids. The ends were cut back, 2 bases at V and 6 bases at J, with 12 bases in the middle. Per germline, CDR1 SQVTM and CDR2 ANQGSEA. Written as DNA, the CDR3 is TGCAGCGTTGAACTCGGGCGAGGCGATACGCAGTATTTT. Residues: CSVELGRGDTQYF.

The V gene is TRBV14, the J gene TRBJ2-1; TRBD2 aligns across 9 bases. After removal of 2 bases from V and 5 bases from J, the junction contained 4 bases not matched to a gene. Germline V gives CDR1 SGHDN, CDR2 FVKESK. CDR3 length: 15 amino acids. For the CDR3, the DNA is TGTGCCAGCAGCCAAACCGGGACTAGCCACAATGAGCAGTTCTTC. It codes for CASSQTGTSHNEQFF.

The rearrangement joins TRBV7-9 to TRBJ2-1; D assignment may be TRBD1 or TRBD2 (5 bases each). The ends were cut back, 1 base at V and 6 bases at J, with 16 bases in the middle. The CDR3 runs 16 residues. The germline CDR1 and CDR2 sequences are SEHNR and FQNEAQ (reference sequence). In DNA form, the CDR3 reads TGTGCCAGCAGCTTAGGGGGCAGTCGCAGCGGCAATGAGCAGTTCTTC. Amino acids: CASSLGGSRSGNEQFF.

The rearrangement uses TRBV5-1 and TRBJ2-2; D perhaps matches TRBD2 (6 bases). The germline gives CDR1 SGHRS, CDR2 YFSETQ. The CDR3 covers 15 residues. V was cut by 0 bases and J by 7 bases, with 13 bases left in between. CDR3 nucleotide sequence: TGCGCCAGCAGCTTGGGGGAGGTCAGACTCGGGGAGCTGTTTTTT. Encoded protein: CASSLGEVRLGELFF. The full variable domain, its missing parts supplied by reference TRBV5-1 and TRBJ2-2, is KAGVTQTPRYLIKTRGQQVTLSCSPISGHRSVSWYQQTPGQGLQFLFEYFSETQRNKGNFPGRFSGRQFSNSRSEMNVSTLELGDSALYLCASSLGEVRLGELFFGEGSRLTVL.

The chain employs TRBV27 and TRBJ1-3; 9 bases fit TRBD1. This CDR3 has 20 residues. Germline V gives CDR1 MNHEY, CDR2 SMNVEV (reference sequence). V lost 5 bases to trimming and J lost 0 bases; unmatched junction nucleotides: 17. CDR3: CASSPTPGQGKGLSGNTIYF. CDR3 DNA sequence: TGTGCCAGCAGTCCCACGCCGGGACAGGGAAAGGGGCTCTCTGGAAACACCATATATTTT.

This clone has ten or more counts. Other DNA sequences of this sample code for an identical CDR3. CDR3 in DNA: TGTGCCAGCTCACCGGAGGGAAATCAGCCCCAGCATTTT. It codes for CASSPEGNQPQHF. The rearrangement joins TRBV18 to TRBJ1-5; D remains ambiguous. Germline-derived CDR1 and CDR2 are KGHSH and LQKENI. V lost 3 bases and J lost 4, with 7 bases in between. This CDR3 contains 13 residues.

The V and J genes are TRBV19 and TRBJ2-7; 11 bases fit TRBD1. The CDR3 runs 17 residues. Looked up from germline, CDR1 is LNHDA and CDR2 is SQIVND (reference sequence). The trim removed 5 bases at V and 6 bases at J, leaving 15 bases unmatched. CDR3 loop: CASSPWTGGTIPSEQYF. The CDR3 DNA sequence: TGTGCCAGTAGTCCGTGGACAGGGGGCACCATTCCCTCCGAGCAGTACTTC.

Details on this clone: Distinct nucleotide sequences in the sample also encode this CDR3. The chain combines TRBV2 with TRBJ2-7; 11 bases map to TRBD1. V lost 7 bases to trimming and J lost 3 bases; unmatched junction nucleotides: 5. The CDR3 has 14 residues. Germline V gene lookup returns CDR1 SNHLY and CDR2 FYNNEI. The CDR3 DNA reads TGTGCCAGCACCCGGGACAGGGGGGACTACGAGCAGTACTTC. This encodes CASTRDRGDYEQYF.

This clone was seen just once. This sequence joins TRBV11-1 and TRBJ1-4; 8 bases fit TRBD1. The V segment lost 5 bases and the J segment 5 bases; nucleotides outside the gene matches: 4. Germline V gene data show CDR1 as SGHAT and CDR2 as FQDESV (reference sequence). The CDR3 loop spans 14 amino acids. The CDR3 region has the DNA TGTGCCAGCAGCCAAGGGACAGGAAATGAAAAACTGTTTTTT. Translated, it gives CASSQGTGNEKLFF.

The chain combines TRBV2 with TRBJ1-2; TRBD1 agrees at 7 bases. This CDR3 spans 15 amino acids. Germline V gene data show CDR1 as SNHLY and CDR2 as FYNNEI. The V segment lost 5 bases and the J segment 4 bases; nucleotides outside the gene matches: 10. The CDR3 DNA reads TGTGCCAGCAGTCCCGGGACAGTGGGCGCCTATGGCTACACCTTC. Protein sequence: CASSPGTVGAYGYTF.

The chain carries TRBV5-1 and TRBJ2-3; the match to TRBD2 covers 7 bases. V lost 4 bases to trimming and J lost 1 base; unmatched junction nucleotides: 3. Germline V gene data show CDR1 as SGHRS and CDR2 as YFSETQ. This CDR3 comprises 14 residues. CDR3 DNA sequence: TGCGCCAGCAGCCCTACTAGCGGCACAGATACGCAGTATTTT. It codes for CASSPTSGTDTQYF. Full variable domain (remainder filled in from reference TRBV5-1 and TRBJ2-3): KAGVTQTPRYLIKTRGQQVTLSCSPISGHRSVSWYQQTPGQGLQFLFEYFSETQRNKGNFPGRFSGRQFSNSRSEMNVSTLELGDSALYLCASSPTSGTDTQYFGPGTRLTVL.

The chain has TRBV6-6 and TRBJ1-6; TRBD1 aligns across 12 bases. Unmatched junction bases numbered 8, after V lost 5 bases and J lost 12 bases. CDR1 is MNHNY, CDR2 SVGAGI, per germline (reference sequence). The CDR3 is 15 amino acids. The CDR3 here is CASSHAGTGGEPLHF. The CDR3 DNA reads TGTGCCAGCAGTCACGCCGGGACAGGGGGCGAACCCCTCCACTTT.

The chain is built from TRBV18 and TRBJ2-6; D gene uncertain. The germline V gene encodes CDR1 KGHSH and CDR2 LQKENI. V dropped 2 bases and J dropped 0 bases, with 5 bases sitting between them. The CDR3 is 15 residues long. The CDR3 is CASSPRASGANVLTF. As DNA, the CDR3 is TGTGCCAGCTCACCAAGGGCCTCTGGGGCCAACGTCCTGACTTTC.

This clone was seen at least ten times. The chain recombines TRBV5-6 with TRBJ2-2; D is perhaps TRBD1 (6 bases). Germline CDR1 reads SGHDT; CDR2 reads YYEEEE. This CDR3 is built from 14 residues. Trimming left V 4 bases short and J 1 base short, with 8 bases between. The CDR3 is CASSPTGNTGELFF. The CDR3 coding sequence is TGTGCCAGCAGCCCGACAGGGAACACCGGGGAGCTGTTTTTT.

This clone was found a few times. As DNA, the CDR3 is TGTGCCAGCAGGGGGACGGGATCCTATGGCTACACCTTC. It yields the protein CASRGTGSYGYTF. The V and J genes are TRBV2 and TRBJ1-2; possibly TRBD1 for D (5 bases). Trimming shortened V by 6 bases and J by 4 bases, and 12 bases separated the two germline ends. The CDR3 runs to 13 residues. Germline V CDR1 and CDR2: SNHLY, FYNNEI.

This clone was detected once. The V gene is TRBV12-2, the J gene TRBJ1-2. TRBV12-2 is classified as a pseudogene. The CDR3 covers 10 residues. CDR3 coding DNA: TGTGCAAGTAGAGGTTATGGCTACACCTTC. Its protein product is CASRGYGYTF.

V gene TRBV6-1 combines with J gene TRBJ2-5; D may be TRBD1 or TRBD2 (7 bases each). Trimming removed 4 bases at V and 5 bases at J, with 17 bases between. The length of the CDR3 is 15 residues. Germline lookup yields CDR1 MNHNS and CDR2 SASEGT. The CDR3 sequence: CASSAGRGGRETQYF. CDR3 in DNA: TGTGCCAGCAGTGCGGGCAGGGGGGGACGGGAGACCCAGTACTTC.

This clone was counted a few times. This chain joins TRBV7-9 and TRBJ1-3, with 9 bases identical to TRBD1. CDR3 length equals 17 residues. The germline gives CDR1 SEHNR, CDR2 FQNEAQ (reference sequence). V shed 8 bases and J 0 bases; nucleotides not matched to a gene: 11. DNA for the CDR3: TGTGCCAGCGCTGGGACAGGGAGACCTCCCTCTGGAAACACCATATATTTT. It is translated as CASAGTGRPPSGNTIYF.

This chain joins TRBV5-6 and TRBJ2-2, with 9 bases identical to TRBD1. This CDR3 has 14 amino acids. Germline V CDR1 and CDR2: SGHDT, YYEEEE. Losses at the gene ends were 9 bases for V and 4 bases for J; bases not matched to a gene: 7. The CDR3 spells CATTGQGGTGELFF. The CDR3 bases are TGTGCCACTACGGGACAGGGCGGCACCGGGGAGCTGTTTTTT.